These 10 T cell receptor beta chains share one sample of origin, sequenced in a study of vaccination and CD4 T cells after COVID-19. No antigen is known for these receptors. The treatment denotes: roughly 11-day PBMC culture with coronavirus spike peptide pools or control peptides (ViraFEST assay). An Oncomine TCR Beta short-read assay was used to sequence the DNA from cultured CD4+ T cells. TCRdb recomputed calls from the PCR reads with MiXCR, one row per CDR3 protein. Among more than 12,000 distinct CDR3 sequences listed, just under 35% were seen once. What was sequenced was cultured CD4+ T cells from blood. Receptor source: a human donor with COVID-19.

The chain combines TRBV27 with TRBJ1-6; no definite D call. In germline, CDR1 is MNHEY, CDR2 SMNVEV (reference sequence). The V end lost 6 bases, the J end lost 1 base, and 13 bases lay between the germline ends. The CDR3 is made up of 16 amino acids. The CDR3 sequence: CASRDLGRSYNSPLHF. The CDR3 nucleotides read TGTGCCAGCAGAGACCTCGGGAGGTCCTATAATTCACCCCTCCACTTT.

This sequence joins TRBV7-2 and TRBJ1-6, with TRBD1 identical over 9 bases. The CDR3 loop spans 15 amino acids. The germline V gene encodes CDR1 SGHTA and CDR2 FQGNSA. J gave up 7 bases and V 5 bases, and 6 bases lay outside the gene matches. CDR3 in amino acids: CASSPRTGENSPLHF. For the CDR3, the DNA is TGTGCCAGCAGCCCCAGGACAGGGGAGAATTCACCCCTCCACTTT. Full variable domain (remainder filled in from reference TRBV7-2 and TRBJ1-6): GAGVSQSPSNKVTEKGKDVELRCDPISGHTALYWYRQSLGQGLEFLIYFQGNSAPDKSGLPSDRFSAERTGGSVSTLTIQRTQQEDSAVYLCASSPRTGENSPLHFGNGTRLTVT.

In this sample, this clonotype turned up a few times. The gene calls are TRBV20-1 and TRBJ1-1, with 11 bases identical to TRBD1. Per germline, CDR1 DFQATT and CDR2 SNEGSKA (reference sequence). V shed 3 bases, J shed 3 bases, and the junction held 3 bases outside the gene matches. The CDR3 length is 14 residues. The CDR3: CSASGTGGYTEAFF. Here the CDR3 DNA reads TGCAGTGCTAGTGGGACAGGGGGTTACACTGAAGCTTTCTTT.

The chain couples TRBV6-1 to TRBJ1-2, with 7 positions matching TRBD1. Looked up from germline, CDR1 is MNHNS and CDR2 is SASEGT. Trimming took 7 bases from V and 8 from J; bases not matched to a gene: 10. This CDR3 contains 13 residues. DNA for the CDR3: TGTGCCAGCACCTTGGACAGGATCGAGGGCTACACCTTC. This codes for CASTLDRIEGYTF.

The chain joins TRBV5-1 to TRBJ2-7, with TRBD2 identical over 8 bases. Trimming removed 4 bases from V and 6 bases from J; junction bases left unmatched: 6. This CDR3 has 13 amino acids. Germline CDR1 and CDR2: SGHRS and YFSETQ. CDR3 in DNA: TGCGCCAGCAGCGAGGGGACTAGGGTCGAGCAGTACTTC. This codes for CASSEGTRVEQYF.

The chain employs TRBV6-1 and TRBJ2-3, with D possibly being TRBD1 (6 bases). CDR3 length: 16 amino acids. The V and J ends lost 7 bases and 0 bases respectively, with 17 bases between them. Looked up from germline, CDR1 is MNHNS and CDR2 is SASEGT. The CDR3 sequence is CASKLGGRGSTDTQYF. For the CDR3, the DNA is TGTGCCAGCAAACTTGGGGGTAGGGGGAGCACAGATACGCAGTATTTT.

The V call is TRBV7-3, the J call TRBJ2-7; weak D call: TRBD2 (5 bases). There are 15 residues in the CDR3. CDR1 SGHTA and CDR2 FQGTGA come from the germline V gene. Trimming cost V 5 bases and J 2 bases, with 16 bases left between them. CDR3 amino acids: CASSLLGGGTYEQYF. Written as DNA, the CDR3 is TGTGCCAGCAGCCTCTTAGGTGGAGGAACCTACGAGCAGTACTTC.

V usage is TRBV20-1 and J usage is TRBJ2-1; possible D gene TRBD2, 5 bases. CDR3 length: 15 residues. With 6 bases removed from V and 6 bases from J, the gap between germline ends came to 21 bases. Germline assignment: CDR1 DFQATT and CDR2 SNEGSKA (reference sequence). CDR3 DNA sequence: TGCAGTGCAAATGACGAGTCGGGGTCGGGCAATGAGCAGTTCTTC. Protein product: CSANDESGSGNEQFF.

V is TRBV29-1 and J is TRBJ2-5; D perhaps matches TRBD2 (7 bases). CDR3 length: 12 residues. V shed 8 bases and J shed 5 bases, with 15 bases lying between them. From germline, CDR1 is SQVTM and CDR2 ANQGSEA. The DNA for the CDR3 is TGCAGCAGTGGGGGGGCAGGGGAGACCCAGTACTTC. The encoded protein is CSSGGAGETQYF.

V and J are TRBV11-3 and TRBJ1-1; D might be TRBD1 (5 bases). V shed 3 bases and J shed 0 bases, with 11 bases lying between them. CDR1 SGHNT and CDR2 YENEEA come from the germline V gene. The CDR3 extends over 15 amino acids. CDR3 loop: CASSLGGEVNTEAFF. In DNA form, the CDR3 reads TGTGCCAGCAGCTTGGGAGGGGAGGTGAACACTGAAGCTTTCTTT.